This T cell receptor (beta chain) was retrieved from a study of blood T cell repertoires in COVID-19. Trimming took 4 bases from V and 6 from J, leaving 20 bases between them. Germline CDR1 and CDR2: SEHNR and FQNEAQ (reference sequence). The CDR3 has 16 amino acids. Some clones are missing from TCRdb's copy, which holds only in-frame ones; the method was immunoSEQ multiplex PCR. The table has roughly 240,000 clones, 70% to 90% seen once. The receptor's source is a young man with active or convalescent COVID-19. The chain combines TRBV7-9 with TRBJ2-3; tentatively, D is TRBD1 (6 bases). Input material: peripheral blood. CDR3 amino acids: CASSYRVRAGGDTQYF. The CDR3 coding sequence is TGTGCCAGCAGCTACAGGGTCAGGGCCGGTGGGGATACGCAGTATTTT.